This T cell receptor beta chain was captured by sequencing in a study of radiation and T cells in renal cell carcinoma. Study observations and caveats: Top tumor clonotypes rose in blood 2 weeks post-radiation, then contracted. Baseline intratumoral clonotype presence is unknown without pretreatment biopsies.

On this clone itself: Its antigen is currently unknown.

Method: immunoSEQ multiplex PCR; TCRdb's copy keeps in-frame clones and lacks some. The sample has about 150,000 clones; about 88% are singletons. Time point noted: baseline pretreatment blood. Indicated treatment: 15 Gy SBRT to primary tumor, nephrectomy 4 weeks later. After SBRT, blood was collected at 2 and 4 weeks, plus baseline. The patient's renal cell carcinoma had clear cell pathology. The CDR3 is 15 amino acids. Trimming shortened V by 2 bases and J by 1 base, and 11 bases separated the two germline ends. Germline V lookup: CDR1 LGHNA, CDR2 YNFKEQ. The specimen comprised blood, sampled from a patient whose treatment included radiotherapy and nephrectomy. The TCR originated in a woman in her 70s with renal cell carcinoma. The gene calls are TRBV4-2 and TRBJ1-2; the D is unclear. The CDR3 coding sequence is TGTGCCAGCAGCCAAAATTCCAGGAGTAACTATGGCTACACCTTC. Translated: CASSQNSRSNYGYTF.